One T cell receptor beta chain is described in this entry. Antigen specificity is unknown. Generated by immunoSEQ multiplex PCR, the TCRdb table keeps only in-frame clones and is missing some. The sample contains about 59,000 clones, 90% to 95% of which appear only once. There are 15 residues in the CDR3. In germline, CDR1 is SGHAT, CDR2 FQDESV (reference sequence). Trimming pared 1 base from V and 4 bases from J, leaving 13 bases between. The data were obtained in a study of OX40 agonist ivuxolimab in advanced cancers. Study-level background: Earlier treatment with anti-PD-1, anti-PD-L1 or anti-CTLA-4 was permitted, and 30% to 40% had received some. Three patients, one with hepatocellular carcinoma and two with cutaneous melanoma, responded partially.

Study-wide results and caveats: At 0.1 to 3.0 mg/kg and by week 6, CD4+ and CD8+ T cells in the blood had expanded clonally. On average, CD8+ T cells showed a greater number of expanded clones than CD4+.

The chain links TRBV11-1 to TRBJ1-1; D remains unclear. This sequence originates from an adult with an advanced solid tumor such as melanoma, head and neck, liver or kidney cancer. The input for sequencing was CD4+ or CD8+ T cells sorted from blood, taken in a trial of the OX40 agonist ivuxolimab. The DNA of the CDR3 is TGTGCCAGCAGCTTAGGTCTGGGCTTAATCACTGAAGCTTTCTTT. Protein sequence: CASSLGLGLITEAFF. The variable domain in full, with the rest retrieved from reference TRBV11-1 and TRBJ1-1, is EAEVAQSPRYKITEKSQAVAFWCDPISGHATLYWYRQILGQGPELLVQFQDESVVDDSQLPKDRFSAERLKGVDSTLKIQPAELGDSAMYLCASSLGLGLITEAFFGQGTRLTVV.